This paragraph covers one T cell receptor beta chain sequence. The antigen it recognizes is unknown. No quality values exist for individual bases; no much larger clone is one base distant. The library was built by means of the immunoSEQ multiplex PCR assay. The multiplex PCR relied on a mix of 60 forward primers for TCR Vbeta segments and 13 reverse primers for TCR Jbeta segments. The CDR3 region of rearranged TCR beta genes was amplified from genomic DNA with a multiplex PCR assay. Amplified TCR beta libraries were sequenced as 87-base-pair reads on the Illumina HiSeq System. Under the source paper's analysis protocol: Across the 500 to 750 repertoires, a later analysis counted 60 million to 90 million unique TCR beta chains, around 11 million of which were shared by at least two donors. Raw reads were error-corrected and collapsed into unique sequences with a nearest-neighbor algorithm that merged closely related sequences to remove PCR and sequencing errors. CDR3 sequences were aligned to IMGT reference sequences to assign V, D and J gene segments. For a sequence to be retained, a match of at least six nucleotides was required to both a V gene segment and a J gene segment. A rearrangement was called productive if the CDR3 had no stop codons and remained in frame with V and J, and every other rearrangement was called non-productive. Following IMGT convention, CDR3 was defined as the stretch from the second conserved V-encoded cysteine up to the conserved J-encoded phenylalanine. Sequences without an unambiguous match to a single V gene segment were excluded from the earlier analysis of a few hundred of the donors. In an earlier analysis of 587 of the donors, V segments were called functional above 56.7% productive rearrangements and were called segregating when the between-donor standard deviation exceeded 5%. A statistical classification framework was developed to diagnose cytomegalovirus status using the catalog of TCR beta chain sequences. In a later analysis, TCR nucleotide sequences were compared against IMGT/GENE-DB human TR gene sequences so that V and J genes could be assigned. Using the TCRdist pipeline, a later analysis assigned CDR3 sequences along with most-parsimonious VDJ recombination scenarios. In a later analysis, every TCR beta chain was defined by the combination of its CDR3 amino acid sequence and its V-gene family, and reads without a unique V-gene family were dropped. In a later analysis, fewer than 650 highly shared, low-generation-probability nucleotide sequences were removed to address suspected cross-contamination and a sequencing artifact. A later analysis calculated a clonal expansion index for each public chain from normalized within-repertoire ranks of inferred template counts. Generation probabilities in a later analysis came from a VDJ recombination model fitted to out-of-frame rearrangements, and those results were checked against IGoR. A later analysis scored TCR-TCR, TCR-HLA and TCR-CMV co-occurrence with hypergeometric tests, applying a repertoire-size bias correction to TCR pairs. In a later analysis, false discovery rates were estimated by permuting HLA or CMV assignments 20 times. A later analysis grouped co-occurring TCRs with DBSCAN, adding TCRdist sequence similarity when clustering within HLA-allele-positive subsets. Co-occurrence clustering excluded repertoires with fewer than 30,000 or more than 120,000 public chains, plus five with anomalous nucleotide sharing. The source is immuneACCESS, and TCRdb retained only in-frame sequences with V and J called. Part of the clones is not carried over; for the studies checked, unresolved V genes explain less than half of this, and the remainder is unexplained. V and J calls plus clone size are reproduced from that table; the DNA served to infer D and trimming. In this sample the table shows approximately 140,000 clones, around four fifths of which occur a single time. The ten most abundant clones make up over 1% of the sample.

The cohort was made up of about 610 healthy bone marrow donors. At the time of sampling, all cohort members were nominally healthy, though unrecorded immune exposures were likely present. The donor tested CMV seropositive, placing the donor among the 289 seropositive members of the cohort. A peripheral blood sample was collected from each donor, and TCR beta sequencing was performed on peripheral blood mononuclear cells. Genomic DNA extraction from the blood cell samples was performed with the Qiagen DNeasy Blood Extraction Kit. The data originate from a study of cytomegalovirus exposure and HLA in healthy donors (dated by TCRdb to about 2017). Background on the whole study: An earlier analysis of 550 to 700 of the donors reported approximately 270 Gb of sequence data and some 120 million unique TCR beta sequences from roughly 200 million T cells. About 280 gigabases of sequencing data and 91 million or so unique TCR sequences made up an early release that covered approximately 620 HLA-typed donors. Of the roughly 410 genotyped donors, 75% to 85% were placed in the genetic ancestry cluster associated with self-reported Caucasian donors. The aim of the study was to test whether cataloging public T cell receptors could identify signatures of past pathogen exposure. The study used immunosequencing to profile the T cell repertoires of approximately 630 subjects and linked those repertoires to cytomegalovirus serostatus. A separate validation cohort of more than 100 different subjects was used in addition to the 666-subject first cohort. High-throughput TCR immunosequencing, statistical association of individual TCRs with disease status, and machine learning were combined to predict cytomegalovirus infection status. To study patterns of TCR occurrence, a later analysis re-analyzed previously published TCR beta repertoires from 550 to 800 donors and added high-resolution HLA genotyping. Rather than using new phenotypic data, the later analysis identified candidate immune exposures from TCR beta sequences and from how often those sequences occurred across donors. In an earlier analysis of roughly 540 of the donors, high-throughput TCR beta sequencing was used to judge whether each TCR beta V gene segment behaved as functional or pseudogenic. Donor age, sex, ethnicity and CMV serostatus were compiled together with the repertoire data. Genome-wide SNP genotypes for about 65% of the 666 donors were used in a later genetic analysis, which treated that subset as a discovery cohort. All discovery cohort repertoires had been generated on a single sequencing platform. Class I and class II HLA loci were covered by the typing at four-digit resolution. The number of donors typed differed by locus, with about 620-630 for A, B, C, DRB1 and DQB1, over 500 for DQA1, about 610 for DPA1, and around 450 for DPB1. About five DR-DQ haplotypes were treated as single units for association and clustering because of strong linkage in the cohort. Across 300 to 400 genotyped donors of the cohort, an average of roughly 250,000 unique TCR beta nucleotide sequences per donor were sequenced, and around 19% of those sequences were non-productive.

Overall results and qualifications from the work: The classifier was reported to diagnose cytomegalovirus status with high specificity and sensitivity in both the original and validation cohorts. Most CMV-associated TCR beta chains appeared to be HLA-restricted in a later analysis, and the HLA associations seemed to be driven largely by CMV exposure. According to a later analysis, parvovirus B19, influenza, CMV and Epstein-Barr virus appeared linked to several top co-occurrence clusters. A later genetic analysis associated a missense DCLRE1C variant with V-gene and J-gene trimming of TCR beta chains, and an independent cohort replicated the association. In an earlier analysis of more than 450 of the donors, most TCR beta V segments were observed in productive rearrangements about 87% or about 30% of the time, broadly matching IMGT annotations. In a later analysis, the rate of TCR association differed among HLA loci, with DRB1 alleles having the most associated TCRs and HLA-C alleles having the fewest. It was suggested by the authors that the approach could potentially be generalized to other disease states and immunological phenotypes. A cluster of highly shared sequence variants was judged likely to represent a technical artifact of the sequencing pipeline. In vitro tests confirmed that three of the cytomegalovirus-associated TCR beta chains recognize cytomegalovirus antigens. This cohort had only TCR beta chains sequenced, and the lack of alpha or paired-chain data limited which features could be detected. Compared with the approximately 720-donor mean, donors in an Asian-associated ancestry cluster had fewer N-insertions in productive TCRs, according to a later genetic analysis. The presence/absence analyses assumed that sequencing depth was roughly uniform across donors, and that assumption may not be true. In a later analysis, HLA-associated TCR beta chains showed more clonal expansion and lower generation probabilities than non-associated chains that were equally common. Because HLA typing was missing for some donors at each locus, association tests included only the typed subset. Because counts were too low, seventeen rarely observed V segments, including chromosome 9 orphons, were excluded from the earlier analysis of 587 of the donors. At a false discovery rate of 0.05, a later analysis linked about 17,000 TCR beta sequences to specific HLA alleles. A further reported finding was that TCR beta sequences accurately predicted the HLA-A and HLA-B alleles for most subjects in the first cohort. CMV serostatus was the only immune exposure information available for the cohort. Across donors, most TCR sequences were observed very rarely, whereas some public TCRs were present in many individuals. A total of about 150 TCR beta chains were listed by the study as associated with cytomegalovirus. Strong co-occurrence of HLA alleles, especially DR and DQ, made assigning TCR associations to individual alleles difficult. Correlated functional status among segregating V segments might reflect linkage disequilibrium, but an unknown experimental factor could not be ruled out.

The origin of this receptor is a male donor in good health and CMV-seropositive. What was sequenced was PBMCs.

The encoded CDR3 is CASSTSGWGGELFF. The sequenced DNA is TGCGCCAGCAGCACCTCAGGGTGGGGCGGGGAGCTGTTTTTT. The chain was built from TRBV4-1 and TRBJ2-2; the D gene is possibly TRBD1, with 5 bases matching. The CDR3 goes from the cysteine to the phenylalanine over 14 residues. Only CDR3 DNA remains: 42 bases, in frame from the first base. The germline V gene gives CDR1 as MGHRA and CDR2 as YSYEKL. A distance of 14 bases separates the germline ends of V and J, which lose 5 bases and 7 bases respectively.